Presented here are 22 T cell receptor beta chains from one specimen sequenced in a study of shared clonotypes between healthy human individuals. Here immunoSEQ multiplex PCR was the method, and the copy in TCRdb shows in-frame clones only, minus some. The repertoire holds nearly 750,000 clones, with approximately 72% as singletons. The sequencing sample was made of memory CD4+ T cells sorted from blood. Subset in this sample: CD45RA-negative fraction. The receptors originated from a woman aged 30 to 39 in good health.

V gene TRBV18 combines with J gene TRBJ2-1; unclear D gene. Germline V gene sequence: CDR1 KGHSH, CDR2 LQKENI. Trimming stripped 1 base from V and 9 bases from J, with 16 bases between. The CDR3 runs to 15 residues. CDR3 residues: CASSPRMDAMGEQFF. The CDR3 bases are TGTGCCAGCTCACCACGGATGGACGCCATGGGTGAGCAGTTCTTC.

The V call is TRBV12-5, the J call TRBJ1-1; TRBD1 agrees at 10 bases. There are 15 residues in the CDR3. The V gene's germline CDR1 is LGHNT and CDR2 FRNRAP. V gave up 6 bases and J gave up 0 bases; unmatched junction bases: 4. CDR3 sequence: CASGTGTGVNTEAFF. The CDR3 DNA is TGTGCTAGTGGGACCGGGACAGGGGTGAACACTGAAGCTTTCTTT. Looking up the rest from reference TRBV12-5 and TRBJ1-1 gives the full variable domain: DARVTQTPRHKVTEMGQEVTMRCQPILGHNTVFWYRQTMMQGLELLAYFRNRAPLDDSGMPKDRFSAEMPDATLATLKIQPSEPRDSAVYFCASGTGTGVNTEAFFGQGTRLTVV.

V and J are TRBV7-9 and TRBJ2-5; 11 positions match TRBD2. Germline CDR1 reads SEHNR; CDR2 reads FQNEAQ (reference sequence). V trimming: 3 bases; J trimming: 4 bases; junction bases outside the gene matches: 1. The CDR3 covers 14 residues. The CDR3 region is CASSLLAGGETQYF. CDR3 coding DNA: TGTGCCAGCAGCTTGCTAGCGGGAGGAGAGACCCAGTACTTC.

As concerns this clone: This sample also contains other DNA sequences that code for the same CDR3. CDR3 sequence: CASSPNRDTEAFF. In nucleotides, the CDR3 is TGTGCCAGCTCACCAAACCGGGACACTGAAGCTTTCTTT. The chain has TRBV18 and TRBJ1-1; D not resolved. The CDR3 has 13 residues. The V gene lost 2 bases and the J gene lost 3 bases, with 7 bases spanning the gap. Looked up from germline, CDR1 is KGHSH and CDR2 is LQKENI.

This clone showed up just a few times. This chain connects TRBV5-1 to TRBJ2-2, with 11 bases matching TRBD2. The CDR3 spans 15 residues. V was clipped by 0 bases and J by 7 bases; unmatched bases: 2. Germline lookup yields CDR1 SGHRS and CDR2 YFSETQ. In nucleotides, the CDR3 is TGCGCCAGCAGCTTGGGACTAGCGGGACACGGGGAGCTGTTTTTT. Translated: CASSLGLAGHGELFF.

This chain joins TRBV27 and TRBJ2-7; the D gene is possibly TRBD2 (5 bases). The V gene lost 5 bases and the J gene lost 4 bases, with 18 bases spanning the gap. From germline, CDR1 is MNHEY and CDR2 SMNVEV (reference sequence). This CDR3 is 15 amino acids long. CDR3 sequence (DNA): TGTGCCAGCAGTCCCTCAGGTAGCGCCTATTACGAGCAGTACTTC. Its translation: CASSPSGSAYYEQYF.

The chain uses TRBV29-1 and TRBJ2-7; no clear D. V lost 1 base and J 7 bases, leaving 8 bases between the germline ends. The germline V gene has CDR1 SQVTM and CDR2 ANQGSEA. The CDR3 covers 11 residues. CDR3 nucleotides: TGCAGCGTTGAAGGTCTCGGGGAGCAGTACTTC. Translated: CSVEGLGEQYF.

The chain couples TRBV28 to TRBJ2-3; possibly TRBD1 or TRBD2 for D (5 bases each). This CDR3 has 14 amino acids. Looked up from germline, CDR1 is MDHEN and CDR2 is SYDVKM. Trimming left V 5 bases short and J 7 bases short, with 16 bases between. The CDR3 DNA reads TGTGCCAGCAGTCCGGGGACCGCCCGACATACGCAGTATTTT. The encoded protein is CASSPGTARHTQYF.

This clone was detected only once. This chain joins TRBV2 and TRBJ2-5; tentatively, D is TRBD1 (5 bases). V was pared by 5 bases and J by 4 bases, with 14 bases between. From germline, CDR1 is SNHLY and CDR2 FYNNEI. CDR3 length: 14 residues. The CDR3 DNA reads as TGTGCCAGCAGTCCTCAGGGTCTCGGAGAGACCCAGTACTTC. It is translated as CASSPQGLGETQYF.

The rearrangement joins TRBV28 to TRBJ1-1, with D hard to call. Between the trimmed V and J ends, which lost 10 bases and 0 bases, there was a span of 18 bases. The CDR3 extends over 15 amino acids. Germline CDR1 MDHEN, CDR2 SYDVKM. This CDR3 reads CATHGAGDMNTEAFF. Written as DNA, the CDR3 is TGTGCCACCCACGGAGCGGGTGACATGAACACTGAAGCTTTCTTT. The full variable domain, its missing parts supplied by reference TRBV28 and TRBJ1-1, is DVKVTQSSRYLVKRTGEKVFLECVQDMDHENMFWYRQDPGLGLRLIYFSYDVKMKEKGDIPEGYSVSREKKERFSLILESASTNQTSMYLCATHGAGDMNTEAFFGQGTRLTVV.

This clone was observed a handful of times. This chain connects TRBV7-2 to TRBJ2-2, with D possibly matching TRBD2 (6 bases). CDR1 SGHTA and CDR2 FQGNSA come from the germline V gene. The CDR3 is made up of 15 amino acids. V was trimmed by 3 bases and J by 3 bases, leaving 11 bases between them. The CDR3 DNA follows: TGTGCCAGCAGCTTGTCCGGGAGCCACACCGGGGAGCTGTTTTTT. Its translation is CASSLSGSHTGELFF.

The chain is built from TRBV7-7 and TRBJ2-7, with D uncertain. The length of the CDR3 is 15 residues. Germline V lookup: CDR1 SSHAT, CDR2 FNYEAQ (reference sequence). The V gene lost 1 base and the J gene lost 3 bases, with 13 bases spanning the gap. The CDR3 DNA reads as TGTGCCAGCAGCTTAGAGGAACCAGCCTACTACGAGCAGTACTTC. It encodes CASSLEEPAYYEQYF.

This chain uses TRBV5-4 with TRBJ2-2, with 7 bases that match TRBD1. Germline trimming cut 5 bases from V and 1 base from J; bases unmatched to any gene: 14. Germline V CDR1 and CDR2: SGHNT, YYREEE (reference sequence). This CDR3 region has 18 residues. In DNA form, the CDR3 reads TGTGCCAGCAGGCCCTACCGAACCGGACAGGAGAACACCGGGGAGCTGTTTTTT. As protein: CASRPYRTGQENTGELFF.

The chain has TRBV5-3 and TRBJ2-5; TRBD2 is a possible D gene (6 bases). TRBV5-3 falls under the ORF class, with uncertain function. V lost 4 bases, J lost 2 bases, and 9 bases lay in between. This CDR3 region has 13 residues. The CDR3 reads CARSGDCQETQYF. In DNA form, the CDR3 reads TGTGCCAGAAGCGGGGACTGTCAAGAGACCCAGTACTTC.

This clone was seen a handful of times. This chain joins TRBV19 and TRBJ2-3; 14 bases agree with TRBD2. CDR1 LNHDA and CDR2 SQIVND come from the germline V gene (reference sequence). The V gene end was trimmed by 6 bases and the J gene end by 4 bases; junction bases not matched to a gene: 3. There are 15 residues in the CDR3. Here the CDR3 reads CASSRLAGGADTQYF. In nucleotides, the CDR3 is TGTGCCAGTAGCCGACTAGCGGGAGGGGCAGATACGCAGTATTTT.

The CDR3, as DNA: TGCGCCAGCAGCGCACCTTTAGGGACAACTAATGAAAAACTGTTTTTT. Protein: CASSAPLGTTNEKLFF. This sequence joins TRBV5-1 and TRBJ1-4; D gene ambiguous. The CDR3 is made up of 16 amino acids. Germline V gene data show CDR1 as SGHRS and CDR2 as YFSETQ. With 4 bases removed from V and 0 bases from J, the gap between germline ends came to 13 bases.

V gene TRBV27 combines with J gene TRBJ2-1; a possible D gene is TRBD2 (7 bases). The CDR3 consists of 17 residues. Germline lookup yields CDR1 MNHEY and CDR2 SMNVEV (reference sequence). With 3 bases removed from V and 2 bases from J, the gap between germline ends came to 17 bases. The CDR3 sequence: CASSFKEGGATYNEQFF. CDR3 sequence (DNA): TGTGCCAGCAGTTTTAAGGAAGGGGGGGCCACCTACAATGAGCAGTTCTTC.

The gene calls are TRBV28 and TRBJ2-7; TRBD1 aligns across 8 bases. The trim removed 5 bases at V and 3 bases at J, leaving 12 bases unmatched. CDR1 is MDHEN, CDR2 SYDVKM, per germline. The CDR3 is 16 amino acids. The CDR3 bases are TGTGCCAGCAGTCAAACACAGGGGGGCTCCATCTACGAGCAGTACTTC. Its protein product is CASSQTQGGSIYEQYF.

This clone was observed once. A read error may be the cause here, since a much bigger clone is one base away. The same CDR3 can be traced to other DNA sequences in this sample. The rearrangement uses TRBV7-9 and TRBJ2-1, with D possibly being TRBD2 (5 bases). Trimming stripped 5 bases from V and 0 bases from J, with 11 bases between. The length of the CDR3 is 15 residues. Germline values: CDR1 SEHNR, CDR2 FQNEAQ (reference sequence). Written as DNA, the CDR3 is TGTGCCAGCAGCCCCAGCGGAAGCTCCTACAATGAGCAGTTCTTC. Its protein product is CASSPSGSSYNEQFF.

Only one count was recorded for this clone. The rearrangement links TRBV18 to TRBJ2-7; 9 bases are shared with TRBD2. The V gene end was trimmed by 6 bases and the J gene end by 1 base; junction bases not matched to a gene: 7. Germline V gene sequence: CDR1 KGHSH, CDR2 LQKENI. The CDR3 is 15 amino acids. CDR3 loop: CASSPAAGGSYEQYF. As DNA, the CDR3 is TGTGCCAGCTCTCCGGCAGCGGGAGGTTCCTACGAGCAGTACTTC. Full variable domain (rest looked up from reference TRBV18 and TRBJ2-7): NAGVMQNPRHLVRRRGQEARLRCSPMKGHSHVYWYRQLPEEGLKFMVYLQKENIIDESGMPKERFSAEFPKEGPSILRIQQVVRGDSAAYFCASSPAAGGSYEQYFGPGTRLTVT.

V gene TRBV27 combines with J gene TRBJ2-7; D possibly corresponds to TRBD2 (5 bases). The ends were cut back, 5 bases at V and 3 bases at J, with 14 bases in the middle. In germline, CDR1 is MNHEY, CDR2 SMNVEV (reference sequence). There are 14 residues in the CDR3. As DNA, the CDR3 is TGTGCCAGCAGTCCCCGTCTAGCAATCTACGAGCAGTACTTC. Its protein product is CASSPRLAIYEQYF.

In regard to this clone: This CDR3 is also generated by other DNA sequences in the sample. This chain's CDR3 is CASSSGTETYEQYF. The CDR3 DNA is TGCGCCAGCAGCTCCGGGACGGAGACCTACGAGCAGTACTTC. The chain couples TRBV5-1 to TRBJ2-7; D is perhaps TRBD1 or TRBD2 (5 bases each). Trimming removed 3 bases from V and 2 bases from J, with 12 bases in between. This CDR3 is built from 14 residues. CDR1 is SGHRS, CDR2 YFSETQ, per germline.